This T cell receptor (beta chain) was recovered during a study of cytomegalovirus exposure and HLA in healthy donors. Study-wide points: Per a prior analysis, the majority of TCR beta V segments were productive roughly 87% or roughly 30% of the time. Among immune exposure information, only CMV serostatus was available. Later analysis indicated greater clonal expansion among HLA-associated TCR beta chains than among equally common other chains. There were under 200 TCR beta chains listed as cytomegalovirus-associated.

The CDR3 is 15 residues long. Germline lookup yields CDR1 MNHNY and CDR2 SVGAGI (reference sequence). J lost 1 base, V lost 4 bases, and 3 bases had no gene match. PCR involved 60 Vbeta and 13 Jbeta primers. The table came from immunoSEQ multiplex PCR; TCRdb's copy has only in-frame clones and leaves some out. The profile shows around 140,000 clones, roughly 79% of them singletons. As for this clone: Antigen specificity is unknown.

The chain joins TRBV6-6 to TRBJ2-3; 9 nucleotides agree with TRBD1. What was sequenced was PBMCs. The sequence derives from a woman aged 40 to 50 in good health and CMV-seronegative. CDR3 region: CASSSRDRGTDTQYF. For the CDR3, the DNA is TGTGCCAGCAGTTCCCGGGACAGGGGCACAGATACGCAGTATTTT.